This T cell receptor beta chain is from a study of T cell responses to AZD1222 COVID-19 vaccine. Overall study findings and caveats: At study baseline, merely roughly 6 AZD1222 recipients were seropositive. Females outnumbered males among donors, who were mostly white British; clonal diversity was possibly underestimated. Mapped onto spike, vaccine-associated CD4 TCRs spanned it and were dominant at 160-218 and 743-854. Receipt of two AZD1222 doses was followed by a rise in Spike-specific TCR breadth and depth.

CDR1 SGHVS and CDR2 FQNEAQ come from the germline V gene. The CDR3 length is 18 residues. V lost 5 bases and J lost 0, with 20 bases in between. In regard to this clone: Its matching antigen is unknown.

Produced via immunoSEQ multiplex PCR; TCRdb's table is partial and in-frame only. This table holds about 150,000 clones, 91% found once. The sequence came from an adult who received the AZD1222 COVID-19 vaccine. The genes are TRBV7-8 and TRBJ2-4, with a tentative D call TRBD1 (5 bases). The source was peripheral blood, collected 28 days after the second AZD1222 dose. The CDR3 is CASSTTVTGGVAKNIQYF. Here the CDR3 DNA reads TGTGCCAGCAGCACAACCGTTACAGGTGGGGTAGCCAAAAACATTCAGTACTTC.